A single sample gave rise to the 24 T cell receptor beta chains below, sequenced in a study of read filtering for tumor transcriptome and immune sequencing. The library was built from about 400 ng RNA with molecular barcoded adaptors for alpha/delta and beta/gamma chains. TCRdb passed the reads through MiXCR, listing each CDR3 protein once. The repertoire holds 120,000 or so distinct CDR3 sequences, with approximately 13% as singletons. The specimen sequenced was a population of CD138-negative cells sorted from bone marrow. These receptors were collected from a donor aged 40 or older with multiple myeloma.

Note on this clonotype: One base away lies a much larger clone, so this may be a sequencing read error. The conserved phenylalanine or tryptophan is not found at the CDR3 terminus, so this likely reflects a read error. The V and J genes are TRBV3-1 and TRBJ2-2, with D uncertain. CDR1 LGHDT and CDR2 YNNKEL come from the germline V gene (reference sequence). The CDR3 loop spans 13 amino acids. Deletions cut 4 bases from V and 0 bases from J, with 3 bases between. CDR3 loop: CASSPPNTGELFS. The CDR3 DNA is TGTGCCAGCAGCCCGCCGAACACCGGGGAGCTGTTTTCT.

This clonotype was picked up many times. The chain joins TRBV18 to TRBJ1-1; TRBD1 is a possible D gene (6 bases). Germline V CDR1 and CDR2: KGHSH, LQKENI. Trimming took 6 bases from V and 3 from J, leaving 17 bases between them. The CDR3 covers 15 residues. The CDR3 nucleotides are TGTGCCAGCTCGCCGGCCAGGGGAGTGGACACTGAAGCTTTCTTT. Its protein is CASSPARGVDTEAFF.

This clonotype was picked up many times. The V call is TRBV24-1, the J call TRBJ2-1; D remains unclear. Between the trimmed V and J ends, which lost 2 bases and 7 bases, there was a span of 8 bases. Germline-derived CDR1 and CDR2 are KGHDR and SFDVKD. This CDR3 region has 13 residues. CDR3 residues: CATSDSYRNEQFF. The CDR3 DNA reads as TGTGCCACCAGTGATTCGTATAGAAATGAGCAGTTCTTC.

This clonotype was seen ten or more times. The chain employs TRBV6-2 or TRBV6-3 and TRBJ1-1; 10 bases are shared with TRBD1. CDR1 and CDR2 (germline): MNHEY, SVGEGT. The J segment lost 3 bases and the V segment lost 1 base, leaving 5 bases of the junction unmatched. The CDR3 contains 16 residues. DNA for the CDR3: TGTGCCAGCAGTTACTTGGGACAGGGGAGCCACACTGAAGCTTTCTTT. Amino acids: CASSYLGQGSHTEAFF.

A remark on this clonotype: A much larger clone is a single base away; this may be a read error. The chain links TRBV12-3 or TRBV12-4 to TRBJ2-1, with a tentative D call TRBD2 (6 bases). The CDR3 is 15 residues long. The V gene lost 3 bases and the J gene lost 9 bases, with 18 bases spanning the gap. In DNA form, the CDR3 reads TGTGCCAGCAGTTTTTCCGGGGGAGATATGAGTGAGCAGTTCTTC. Protein sequence: CASSFSGGDMSEQFF.

This clonotype appeared many times. The chain carries TRBV5-1 and TRBJ2-3, with D possibly matching TRBD1 (6 bases). With 4 bases removed from V and 4 bases from J, the gap between germline ends came to 16 bases. This CDR3 region has 15 residues. Germline V lookup: CDR1 SGHRS, CDR2 YFSETQ. CDR3: CASSRGRGSPDTQYF. The CDR3 nucleotides read TGCGCCAGCAGCAGAGGCAGGGGAAGTCCAGATACGCAGTATTTT. Full variable domain (missing parts from reference TRBV5-1 and TRBJ2-3): KAGVTQTPRYLIKTRGQQVTLSCSPISGHRSVSWYQQTPGQGLQFLFEYFSETQRNKGNFPGRFSGRQFSNSRSEMNVSTLELGDSALYLCASSRGRGSPDTQYFGPGTRLTVL.

This clonotype was seen ten or more times. The chain uses TRBV20-1 and TRBJ2-7, with 10 bases identical to TRBD2. Looked up from germline, CDR1 is DFQATT and CDR2 is SNEGSKA (reference sequence). V lost 0 bases, J lost 3 bases, and 8 bases stayed unmatched. This CDR3 region has 16 residues. The CDR3 spells CSARDYSGGPVYEQYF. CDR3 DNA: TGCAGTGCTAGAGACTATAGCGGGGGGCCCGTCTACGAGCAGTACTTC.

V is TRBV29-1 and J is TRBJ2-3, with 7 nucleotides matching TRBD2. V lost 5 bases, J lost 2 bases, and 16 bases stayed unmatched. There are 17 residues in the CDR3. Germline V gene lookup returns CDR1 SQVTM and CDR2 ANQGSEA. The CDR3 spells CSVPSDLTSSFTDTQYF. DNA for the CDR3: TGCAGCGTTCCATCCGACCTGACTAGCTCTTTCACAGATACGCAGTATTTT.

Many counts were recorded for this clonotype. The rearrangement joins TRBV7-9 to TRBJ2-7; D is undetermined. CDR3 length: 14 amino acids. Germline V lookup: CDR1 SEHNR, CDR2 FQNEAQ (reference sequence). V lost 3 bases to trimming and J lost 1 base, with 10 bases between them. CDR3 nucleotide sequence: TGTGCCAGCAGCTTGATCCCCGATTCCTACGAGCAGTACTTC. This codes for CASSLIPDSYEQYF.

At least ten counts were recorded for this clonotype. This chain uses TRBV6-5 with TRBJ2-3, with D possibly being TRBD2 (6 bases). The V and J ends lost 2 bases and 1 base respectively, with 10 bases between them. CDR3 size: 15 residues. Germline V CDR1 and CDR2: MNHEY, SVGAGI. CDR3 in DNA: TGTGCCAGCAGTTACCGGGCTAGCGGCACAGATACGCAGTATTTT. Its translation is CASSYRASGTDTQYF.

This clonotype was picked up many times. The chain employs TRBV6-6 and TRBJ1-5; no reliable D call. This CDR3 has 13 residues. Germline V gene lookup returns CDR1 MNHNY and CDR2 SVGAGI (reference sequence). V dropped 2 bases and J dropped 7 bases, with 9 bases sitting between them. The CDR3 nucleotides are TGTGCCAGCAGTTACGCTGAGGGCCAGCCCCAGCATTTT. It specifies CASSYAEGQPQHF.

Here the CDR3 DNA reads TGCGCCAGCAGTCAATCGTTAGTGGAACTAGCCCAGTACTTC. This sequence encodes CASSQSLVELAQYF. The genes are TRBV23-1 and TRBJ2-5; a possible D gene is TRBD2 (5 bases). TRBV23-1 is noted as an ORF with a role that remains uncertain. This CDR3 is built from 14 residues. V lost 0 bases, J lost 9 bases, and 14 bases lay in between.

This clonotype has at least ten counts. J is TRBJ2-6 and V is TRBV20-1; no definite D call. The V and J ends lost 4 bases and 0 bases respectively, with 4 bases between them. The length of the CDR3 is 13 residues. Germline loops: CDR1 DFQATT, CDR2 SNEGSKA (reference sequence). CDR3 bases: TGCAGTGCTACCAGCTCTGGGGCCAACGTCCTGACTTTC. It codes for CSATSSGANVLTF.

The sample holds many counts of this clonotype. The chain uses TRBV5-1 and TRBJ2-7; 7 positions agree with TRBD2. CDR1 SGHRS and CDR2 YFSETQ come from the germline V gene. V shed 1 base, J shed 0 bases, and the junction held 7 bases outside the gene matches. CDR3 length equals 16 residues. The CDR3 protein is CASSLRPGGTSYEQYF. The CDR3 nucleotides read TGCGCCAGCAGCTTGAGGCCGGGAGGAACCTCCTACGAGCAGTACTTC.

This clonotype was seen at least ten times. This chain joins TRBV5-1 and TRBJ2-3, with D possibly being TRBD1 (7 bases). The CDR3 spans 16 residues. Germline CDR1 reads SGHRS; CDR2 reads YFSETQ. V was shortened by 0 bases and J by 5 bases, with 16 bases between the two germline ends. CDR3 sequence reads: CASSLDGGGEEDTQYF. The CDR3 nucleotides read TGCGCCAGCAGCTTGGACGGAGGGGGCGAGGAAGATACGCAGTATTTT.

Many counts were recorded for this clonotype. This chain connects TRBV7-2 to TRBJ2-1; D perhaps matches TRBD1 (7 bases). CDR3 length equals 15 residues. With 0 bases removed from V and 6 bases from J, the gap between germline ends came to 12 bases. The V gene's germline CDR1 is SGHTA and CDR2 FQGNSA. CDR3 loop: CASSLARGAFNEQFF. In DNA form, the CDR3 reads TGTGCCAGCAGCTTAGCCAGGGGGGCCTTCAATGAGCAGTTCTTC. The full variable domain, its missing parts supplied by reference TRBV7-2 and TRBJ2-1, is GAGVSQSPSNKVTEKGKDVELRCDPISGHTALYWYRQSLGQGLEFLIYFQGNSAPDKSGLPSDRFSAERTGGSVSTLTIQRTQQEDSAVYLCASSLARGAFNEQFFGPGTRLTVL.

The table lists this clonotype with a few counts. With a much larger clone just one base away, this may be a read error. This chain joins TRBV7-2 and TRBJ2-3, with D hard to call. The DNA matches TRBJ1-5 better at its end, which makes the J call doubtful. From germline, CDR1 is SGHTA and CDR2 FQGNSA. This CDR3 has 13 amino acids. CDR3 nucleotides: TGTGCCAGCAGCCGTGGTAGCACAGATACGCAGCATTTT. It is translated as CASSRGSTDTQHF.

This clonotype appeared many times. CDR3 sequence reads: CASSFLRNTEAFF. The CDR3, as DNA: TGTGCCAGCAGCTTTCTCAGGAACACTGAAGCTTTCTTT. This sequence joins TRBV5-5 and TRBJ1-1; D unresolved. In germline, CDR1 is SGHKS, CDR2 YYEKEE (reference sequence). CDR3 length equals 13 residues. V lost 2 bases, J lost 1 base, and 6 bases lay in between.

This clonotype has at least ten counts. The chain recombines TRBV12-3 or TRBV12-4 with TRBJ2-1, with a tentative D call TRBD2 (6 bases). Trimming removed 5 bases from V and 4 bases from J, with 9 bases in between. This CDR3 is 13 amino acids long. CDR3 DNA: TGTGCCAGCAGTAGGAGCGGGTACAATGAGCAGTTCTTC. Protein sequence: CASSRSGYNEQFF.

In its sample, this clonotype was seen many times. This rearrangement joins TRBV29-1 to TRBJ2-1; D is unclear. V lost 3 bases and J 7 bases, leaving 7 bases between the germline ends. CDR3 size: 11 residues. Germline assignment: CDR1 SQVTM and CDR2 ANQGSEA. CDR3 in amino acids: CSVDGSNEQFF. CDR3 coding DNA: TGCAGCGTTGACGGGTCGAATGAGCAGTTCTTC.

The sample holds many counts of this clonotype. In nucleotides, the CDR3 is TGCAGTGCTAGTCCGGGACAGGGGCGTAATGAGCAGTTCTTC. Its translation: CSASPGQGRNEQFF. The rearrangement uses TRBV20-1 and TRBJ2-1, with 10 bases that match TRBD1. CDR1 DFQATT and CDR2 SNEGSKA come from the germline V gene (reference sequence). The CDR3 loop spans 14 amino acids. With 3 bases clipped from V and 7 bases from J, the junction kept 6 bases outside the gene matches.

This clonotype has at least ten counts. V usage is TRBV6-5 and J usage is TRBJ1-4; D is ambiguous. V lost 0 bases, J lost 4 bases, and 9 bases lay in between. This CDR3 is 15 amino acids long. Germline V lookup: CDR1 MNHEY, CDR2 SVGAGI. The CDR3 is CASSYSNPINEKLFF. DNA of the CDR3: TGTGCCAGCAGTTACTCGAATCCCATTAATGAAAAACTGTTTTTT.

This clonotype was seen at least ten times. The chain has TRBV18 and TRBJ2-1; D not certain. The CDR3 runs to 14 residues. With 0 bases removed from V and 5 bases from J, the gap between germline ends came to 8 bases. Germline-derived CDR1 and CDR2 are KGHSH and LQKENI. CDR3 sequence: CASSPPTRDNEQFF. The CDR3 DNA follows: TGTGCCAGCTCACCACCTACAAGGGACAATGAGCAGTTCTTC. The full variable domain, rest sourced from reference TRBV18 and TRBJ2-1, is NAGVMQNPRHLVRRRGQEARLRCSPMKGHSHVYWYRQLPEEGLKFMVYLQKENIIDESGMPKERFSAEFPKEGPSILRIQQVVRGDSAAYFCASSPPTRDNEQFFGPGTRLTVL.

In this sample, this clonotype turned up once. A read error may be the cause here, since a much bigger clone is one base away. For the CDR3, the DNA is TGTGCCGGCAGCAGAGGAGGGACAGACTGGGAGACCCAGTACTTC. The encoded protein is CAGSRGGTDWETQYF. The chain is built from TRBV5-8 and TRBJ2-5; possibly TRBD1 for D (7 bases). Germline V CDR1 and CDR2: SGHTS, YDEGEE. This CDR3 region has 15 residues.